Listed below are T cell receptor beta chains from one sample, sequenced in a study of T-cell reconstitution after alpha-beta-depleted transplantation in children. A single record per CDR3 protein comes from TCRdb applying MiXCR to the PCR reads. The table lists a few hundred thousand distinct CDR3 sequences, 10% to 15% of them singletons. Source: PBMCs, mostly from graft donor cells, taken 360 days after TCRalphabeta/CD19-depleted stem cell transplant. The receptors derive from a male patient between 5 and 17 years old who had a stem cell transplant for acute myeloid leukemia, so the T cells may come from the graft donor. Both conserved end residues are trimmed from each CDR3.

>TRBV10-3
AISESRLAGVRETQY
>TRBV27
ASSPRLAGRSYEQY
>TRBV28
ASTEDGPSYNEQF
>TRBV9
ASTPGLAGGRYYEQY
>TRBV7-2
ASSLGTGRVDEQF
>TRBV10-3
AIGRGRGNEQF
>TRBV7-9
ASSILAGGRDTQY
>TRBV12-3/TRBV12-4
ASSLVGWVGVGQPQH
>TRBV28
ASSPPASGRGSKNIQY
>TRBV27
ASSPIGRTDEQY
>TRBV12-3/TRBV12-4
ASNHYGLGEGYGYT
>TRBV10-3
AISASDRRDSYNEQF
>TRBV5-1
ASSWTGTDSGNTIY
>TRBV28
ASSFGQGSTDTQY
>TRBV7-6
ASSLEHLTGELF
>TRBV7-2
ASTPTGGSGANVLT
>TRBV12-3/TRBV12-4
ASRTTGSQETQY
>TRBV20-1
SARGGLGNQPQH
>TRBV2
ASSVSSGRPSSYNEQF
>TRBV19
ASSLGTSGRAITGELF
>TRBV28
ASSSIKSRAQGHQPQH
>TRBV9
ASSVDSGELF
>TRBV20-1
SARESGRGTTDTQY
>TRBV4-3
ASSQDLFQGGAGETQY
>TRBV28
ASRTFDEQF
>TRBV7-8
ASSWFRTSGTYEQY
>TRBV28
ASSRGTSSYNSPLH
>TRBV5-1
ASSLSIRDTYLLEQY
>TRBV12-3/TRBV12-4
ASSLALREGVWETQY
>TRBV18
ASSPGTGFSYNEQF
>TRBV11-1
ASSSRSRRDDEQY
>TRBV7-9
ASSLDGLAGGVYEQY
>TRBV18
ASSPLPGQSYSNQPQH
>TRBV10-3
AIRGTSGTGELF
>TRBV15
ATSREPRGTGVSQPQH
>TRBV20-1
SAEKRLVGDEQY
>TRBV9
ASSGIASTDTQY
>TRBV4-2
ASSQNGLAGLEQF
>TRBV2
ASSEDGGTISYNEQF
>TRBV12-3/TRBV12-4
ASSLGVPNYGYT
>TRBV7-9
ASSLEGNYGYT
>TRBV28
ASSPGGGGSYNEQF
>TRBV25-1
ASSESGYEQF
>TRBV7-3
ASSRRSGEATQY
>TRBV25-1
ASTDRGLPPYGYT
>TRBV29-1
SVTWLSSGANVLP
>TRBV20-1
SARLAGGKDTQY
>TRBV28
ASTTYPQREVSY
>TRBV3-1
ASSQPPGELF
>TRBV20-1
SADDWETYEQY
>TRBV20-1
SARIGQPQH
>TRBV29-1
SVDPGVRGEKLF
>TRBV5-1
ASSVVTGDYGYT
>TRBV7-6
ASSLGTSGRYEQF
>TRBV2
ASSEVRGPPSNEQF